Presented here are 22 T cell receptor beta chains from one specimen sequenced in a study of cytomegalovirus exposure and HLA in healthy donors. PCR amplification relied on 60 Vbeta primers (plus 13 Jbeta primers). Method: immunoSEQ multiplex PCR; TCRdb's copy keeps in-frame clones and lacks some. The sample yields approximately 110,000 clones, about four fifths seen once. The specimen sequenced was PBMCs. These receptors all stem from a woman between 18 and 29 years old in good health and CMV-seronegative.

A few counts support this clone. This chain joins TRBV10-1 and TRBJ2-1; D gene uncertain. V was pared by 4 bases and J by 2 bases, with 3 bases between. Germline values: CDR1 WNHNN, CDR2 SYGVQD (reference sequence). This CDR3 region has 12 residues. Written as DNA, the CDR3 is TGCGCCAGCAGTGGTACCTACAATGAGCAGTTCTTC. Protein: CASSGTYNEQFF.

The chain carries TRBV6-1 and TRBJ1-1; 8 bases agree with TRBD1. Trimming removed 6 bases from V and 3 bases from J; junction bases left unmatched: 6. Germline V gives CDR1 MNHNS, CDR2 SASEGT. The CDR3 has 14 residues. The CDR3 sequence is CASRDRAGDTEAFF. The CDR3 bases are TGTGCCAGCAGGGACAGGGCTGGGGACACTGAAGCTTTCTTT.

The V gene is TRBV27, the J gene TRBJ1-2; D is perhaps TRBD1 (5 bases). CDR1 and CDR2 (germline): MNHEY, SMNVEV (reference sequence). The CDR3 spans 15 residues. Trimming took off 5 bases at V and 0 bases at J, with 13 bases between the two ends. This CDR3 is CASSNHRLSNYGYTF. CDR3 coding DNA: TGTGCCAGCAGTAACCACAGGCTGTCTAACTATGGCTACACCTTC.

V and J are TRBV6-5 and TRBJ1-6; 10 nucleotides line up with TRBD1. The CDR3 is 16 amino acids. V lost 0 bases, J lost 5 bases, and 1 base stayed unmatched. Germline V gives CDR1 MNHEY, CDR2 SVGAGI. The CDR3 DNA reads TGTGCCAGCAGTTACTCGACAGGGGGCGATAATTCACCCCTCCACTTT. Encoded protein: CASSYSTGGDNSPLHF.

This rearrangement joins TRBV10-3 to TRBJ1-5; D is unclear. Between the trimmed V and J ends, which lost 0 bases and 3 bases, there was a span of 9 bases. CDR3 length equals 15 residues. Looked up from germline, CDR1 is ENHRY and CDR2 is SYGVKD. The CDR3 loop is CAISESGSTNQPQHF. The CDR3 nucleotides read TGTGCCATCAGTGAGTCGGGGAGTACCAATCAGCCCCAGCATTTT.

The CDR3 here is CASSQDGQVYGYTF. CDR3 sequence (DNA): TGCGCCAGCAGCCAGGACGGACAGGTCTATGGCTACACCTTC. The chain combines TRBV4-1 with TRBJ1-2, with 7 positions matching TRBD1. Germline CDR1 MGHRA, CDR2 YSYEKL. Losses at the gene ends were 3 bases for V and 4 bases for J; bases not matched to a gene: 5. The CDR3 spans 14 residues.

The CDR3 DNA is TGTGCCAGCAGCTTAGGCCTAGGAGCGTTTGAAGCTTTCTTT. It encodes CASSLGLGAFEAFF. The V call is TRBV13, the J call TRBJ1-1; D unresolved. CDR3 size: 14 residues. The germline V gene has CDR1 PRHDT and CDR2 FYEKMQ (reference sequence). Deletions cut 0 bases from V and 7 bases from J, with 12 bases between.

Worth noting for this clone: Other DNA sequences in the sample encode the same CDR3. The gene calls are TRBV4-1 and TRBJ2-7, with 7 bases fitting TRBD1. The length of the CDR3 is 13 residues. Germline CDR1 and CDR2: MGHRA and YSYEKL. Germline trimming cut 3 bases from V and 7 bases from J; bases unmatched to any gene: 6. The CDR3 sequence: CASSQLTGEEQYV. The CDR3 nucleotides are TGCGCCAGCAGCCAGCTAACAGGGGAAGAGCAGTACGTC.

The chain links TRBV28 to TRBJ1-4; D is unresolved. The germline V gene encodes CDR1 MDHEN and CDR2 SYDVKM. Trimming left V 2 bases short and J 6 bases short, with 13 bases between. CDR3 size: 15 residues. The CDR3 nucleotides are TGTGCCAGCAGTTTACTCCGAACTATAGATGAAAAACTGTTTTTT. This codes for CASSLLRTIDEKLFF.

J is TRBJ1-5 and V is TRBV6-6, with TRBD1 matching 8 bases. Germline trimming cut 5 bases from V and 7 bases from J; bases unmatched to any gene: 7. The CDR3 consists of 14 residues. Germline assignment: CDR1 MNHNY and CDR2 SVGAGI (reference sequence). The CDR3 region is CASSAQGAGQPQHF. The CDR3 DNA sequence: TGTGCCAGCAGTGCTCAGGGGGCTGGGCAGCCCCAGCATTTT.

The V and J genes are TRBV27 and TRBJ1-2, with 7 nucleotides matching TRBD1. This CDR3 spans 11 amino acids. V gave up 10 bases and J gave up 6 bases; unmatched junction bases: 5. CDR1 is MNHEY, CDR2 SMNVEV, per germline (reference sequence). The CDR3 loop is CATVTGNGYTF. The CDR3 coding sequence is TGTGCCACCGTGACAGGGAATGGCTACACCTTC.

This sequence joins TRBV28 and TRBJ2-5; D is possibly TRBD2 (5 bases). Germline V gives CDR1 MDHEN, CDR2 SYDVKM. The CDR3 extends over 14 amino acids. V was pared by 6 bases and J by 5 bases, with 16 bases between. The DNA of the CDR3 is TGTGCCAGCAGCCCTATCGGACTCGGGGAGACCCAGTACTTC. This gives the protein CASSPIGLGETQYF.

The table lists this clone with a few counts. This chain uses TRBV29-1 with TRBJ2-1, with 8 bases aligning to TRBD2. The germline CDR1 and CDR2 sequences are SQVTM and ANQGSEA. The CDR3 is made up of 14 amino acids. With V trimmed by 4 bases and J by 2 bases, 4 bases remained unmatched. The CDR3 here is CSVAAGGTYNEQFF. Written as DNA, the CDR3 is TGCAGCGTTGCCGCGGGGGGTACCTACAATGAGCAGTTCTTC.

V usage is TRBV5-1 and J usage is TRBJ1-4; D is undetermined. CDR1 and CDR2 (germline): SGHRS, YFSETQ. Trimming shortened V by 0 bases and J by 11 bases, and 11 bases separated the two germline ends. The CDR3 has 13 residues. Here the CDR3 DNA reads TGCGCCAGCAGCTTGGGGCGGGAGACTAAACTGTTTTTT. Translated, it gives CASSLGRETKLFF.

V is TRBV6-5 and J is TRBJ2-5, with TRBD1 matching over 10 bases. Germline CDR1 is MNHEY and CDR2 is SVGAGI. J lost 5 bases, V lost 2 bases, and 5 bases had no gene match. The CDR3 has 15 residues. The CDR3 reads CASSYADRGHETQYF. The CDR3 DNA follows: TGTGCCAGCAGTTACGCAGACAGGGGGCACGAGACCCAGTACTTC.

The table lists this clone with a few counts. The rearrangement joins TRBV6-1 to TRBJ1-4; 7 bases are a match to TRBD1. Germline V CDR1 and CDR2: MNHNS, SASEGT. Losses at the gene ends were 7 bases for V and 3 bases for J; bases not matched to a gene: 5. The CDR3 has 14 amino acids. The CDR3 protein is CASNDRAANEKLFF. CDR3 bases: TGTGCCAGCAACGACAGGGCGGCTAATGAAAAACTGTTTTTT.

The genes are TRBV7-2 and TRBJ2-1; D is unresolved. Germline V gene sequence: CDR1 SGHTA, CDR2 FQGNSA. This CDR3 is 18 amino acids long. Trimming took 5 bases from V and 0 from J, leaving 20 bases between them. CDR3 DNA sequence: TGTGCCAGCAGCCCACACGGCCTGACTCGGAGCTCCTACAATGAGCAGTTCTTC. It is translated as CASSPHGLTRSSYNEQFF.

This clone was observed a few times. V and J are TRBV4-1 and TRBJ1-3; D is undetermined. V lost 0 bases and J 2 bases, leaving 11 bases between the germline ends. The CDR3 loop spans 16 amino acids. From germline, CDR1 is MGHRA and CDR2 YSYEKL. The CDR3 DNA reads as TGCGCCAGCAGCCAAGACAGGCTCGTCACTGGAAACACCATATATTTT. The encoded protein is CASSQDRLVTGNTIYF.

V is TRBV6-1 and J is TRBJ1-2; 9 nucleotides agree with TRBD1. This CDR3 is 15 amino acids long. Trimming at V came to 3 bases and at J to 2 bases, leaving 4 bases not matched to a gene. CDR1 and CDR2 from the germline V gene are MNHNS and SASEGT. The CDR3 region is CASSEAGTGNYGYTF. CDR3 coding DNA: TGTGCCAGCAGTGAGGCCGGGACAGGGAACTATGGCTACACCTTC.

The gene calls are TRBV5-5 and TRBJ2-7, with 9 bases matching TRBD1. This CDR3 is 14 amino acids long. V dropped 2 bases and J dropped 7; count of bases not matched to a gene: 7. Looked up from germline, CDR1 is SGHKS and CDR2 is YYEKEE (reference sequence). The CDR3 DNA follows: TGTGCCAGCAGCTTACAGGGGGCAAGGGGAGAGCAGTACGTC. Amino acids: CASSLQGARGEQYV.

Written as DNA, the CDR3 is TGTGCCAGCAGCGACATGGGTGGAAACAGGGGACGTACTGAAGCTTTCTTT. It codes for CASSDMGGNRGRTEAFF. V usage is TRBV2 and J usage is TRBJ1-1; 7 positions match TRBD1. CDR3 length equals 17 residues. Germline V lookup: CDR1 SNHLY, CDR2 FYNNEI. The J segment lost 5 bases and the V segment lost 6 bases, leaving 18 bases of the junction unmatched.

The gene calls are TRBV19 and TRBJ1-5, with 7 positions matching TRBD1. The CDR3 runs 14 residues. Germline CDR1 LNHDA, CDR2 SQIVND (reference sequence). V shed 9 bases, J shed 5 bases, and the junction held 10 bases outside the gene matches. Written as DNA, the CDR3 is TGTGCCAGCCAAACAGGGGTTGGCGATCAGCCCCAGCATTTT. Residues: CASQTGVGDQPQHF.